Listed below are T cell receptor beta chains from one sample, sequenced in a study of blood T cells in healthy people across ages. TCRdb passed the 5' RACE reads through MiXCR, listing each CDR3 protein once. The table records about 1,600,000 distinct CDR3 sequences, roughly 40% of them present only once. Sequencing input: blood. Every receptor here comes from a woman aged 18 to 35 in good health. Each CDR3 is given with its conserved first and last residue. A D gene is named only where the DNA matches it firmly. Clone size is stated in some rows and not others, as once, few, many or a class when expanded.

V	D	size	J	CDR3	DNA
TRBV25-1	.	few	TRBJ2-5	CASSGTPGPLETQYF	TGTGCCAGCAGTGGGACGCCCGGCCCCCTGGAGACCCAGTACTTC
TRBV6-6	.	.	TRBJ1-2	CASQLTGGGYTF	TGTGCCAGCCAACTCACTGGAGGAGGCTACACCTTC
TRBV7-2	.	.	TRBJ2-3	CASRRGTGADTQYF	TGTGCCAGCAGAAGGGGCACGGGCGCAGATACGCAGTATTTT
TRBV5-1	TRBD2	.	TRBJ2-1	CASSLGLAGPQKGNEQFF	TGCGCCAGCAGCTTGGGACTAGCGGGACCCCAAAAGGGCAATGAGCAGTTCTTC
TRBV20-1	TRBD2	.	TRBJ2-7	CSASGGGYYEQYF	TGCAGTGCTTCAGGCGGGGGGTACTACGAGCAGTACTTC
TRBV20-1	TRBD2	.	TRBJ2-1	CSARLAGGLVFDEQFF	TGCAGTGCTAGACTAGCGGGGGGGCTAGTGTTCGATGAGCAGTTCTTC
TRBV14	.	.	TRBJ1-3	CASSLRGTGGNTIYF	TGTGCCAGCAGCCTCAGGGGTACAGGCGGAAACACCATATATTTT
TRBV4-2	.	.	TRBJ1-2	CASSQRTDPLQGGYTF	TGTGCCAGCAGCCAGAGGACAGACCCCCTACAAGGTGGCTACACCTTC
TRBV28	.	.	TRBJ2-1	CASSRGGGGPNEQFF	TGTGCCAGCAGTCGGGGAGGGGGGGGCCCCAATGAGCAGTTCTTC
TRBV30	TRBD1	.	TRBJ1-5	CAWSLGTGDPPQHF	TGTGCCTGGAGTCTCGGGACAGGGGATCCGCCCCAGCATTTT
TRBV12-3/TRBV12-4	.	few	TRBJ2-7	CASSFRFYEQYF	TGTGCCAGCAGTTTTCGCTTCTACGAGCAGTACTTC
TRBV27	.	.	TRBJ2-7	CASSLKGTPFYEQYF	TGTGCCAGCAGTTTAAAGGGGACACCCTTCTACGAGCAGTACTTC
TRBV13	.	.	TRBJ2-3	CASSFRWDTQYF	TGTGCCAGCAGCTTCCGGTGGGATACGCAGTATTTT
TRBV6-5	.	.	TRBJ2-4	CASSYFGGGKNIQYF	TGTGCCAGCAGTTACTTCGGGGGAGGCAAAAACATTCAGTACTTC
TRBV20-1	TRBD1	.	TRBJ1-2	CSASTGGPYGYTF	TGCAGTGCTAGCACAGGGGGACCCTATGGCTACACCTTC
TRBV15	TRBD1	.	TRBJ1-2	CATSRAKGTGNQGYGYTF	TGTGCCACCAGCAGAGCGAAAGGGACAGGGAATCAGGGCTATGGCTACACCTTC
TRBV5-1	.	few	TRBJ2-1	CASSLFPPGERHNEQFF	TGCGCCAGCAGCTTGTTTCCCCCGGGGGAGCGGCACAATGAGCAGTTCTTC
TRBV7-8	TRBD1	few	TRBJ1-2	CASSPGTGDSGYTF	TGTGCCAGCAGCCCTGGGACAGGGGATAGCGGCTACACCTTC
TRBV12-3/TRBV12-4	.	.	TRBJ2-2	CASSPGGSRGGELFF	TGTGCCAGCAGTCCGGGTGGGTCCAGGGGCGGGGAGCTGTTTTTT
TRBV12-3/TRBV12-4	.	few	TRBJ2-3	CASSLGPEDTQYF	TGTGCCAGCAGTTTGGGTCCCGAAGATACGCAGTATTTT
TRBV29-1	.	.	TRBJ2-5	CSVASGTIQETQYF	TGCAGCGTTGCTTCAGGGACGATCCAAGAGACCCAGTACTTC
TRBV7-2	.	.	TRBJ1-5	CASSSGGWSNQPQHF	TGTGCCAGCAGCTCCGGGGGCTGGAGCAATCAGCCCCAGCATTTT
TRBV9	.	.	TRBJ1-2	CASSVGQGRGGYTF	TGTGCCAGCAGCGTAGGGCAGGGACGGGGAGGCTACACCTTC
TRBV27	.	once	TRBJ2-2	CASSFGEGTGDGELFF	TGTGCCAGCAGTTTCGGCGAGGGAACGGGGGACGGGGAGCTGTTTTTT
TRBV20-1	TRBD1	.	TRBJ2-5	CSAGGQGARSQYF	TGCAGTGCTGGTGGTCAGGGGGCAAGGAGCCAGTACTTC
TRBV12-3/TRBV12-4	.	.	TRBJ1-5	CASRWAPANQPQHF	TGTGCCAGCAGGTGGGCCCCGGCTAATCAGCCCCAGCATTTT
TRBV20-1	.	.	TRBJ2-3	CSARGADPTSTDTQYF	TGCAGTGCTAGAGGGGCGGATCCGACTAGCACAGATACGCAGTATTTT
TRBV20-1	.	.	TRBJ2-1	CSARKTGTRDNEQFF	TGCAGTGCTAGAAAAACCGGGACAAGGGACAATGAGCAGTTCTTC
TRBV4-1	.	.	TRBJ2-1	CASSQDYILGANEQFF	TGCGCCAGCAGCCAAGATTACATCCTGGGTGCAAATGAGCAGTTCTTC
TRBV2	TRBD1	.	TRBJ2-1	CASSSGTGVNEQFF	TGTGCCAGCAGTAGCGGGACAGGGGTCAATGAGCAGTTCTTC
TRBV6-1	.	.	TRBJ1-4	CASSEALRGAREKLFF	TGTGCCAGCAGTGAAGCGCTTCGGGGGGCGCGCGAAAAACTGTTTTTT
TRBV20-1	.	few	TRBJ2-1	CSASQRNEQFF	TGCAGTGCTAGTCAACGCAATGAGCAGTTCTTC
TRBV7-6	TRBD1	.	TRBJ2-5	CASSTGTGKTQYF	TGTGCCAGCAGCACTGGGACAGGGAAGACCCAGTACTTC
TRBV5-8	TRBD1	few	TRBJ2-5	CASSLGQGALSETQYF	TGTGCCAGCAGCTTGGGACAGGGAGCCCTCTCAGAGACCCAGTACTTC
TRBV20-1	.	few	TRBJ2-7	CSAGLASGYEQYF	TGCAGTGCTGGTCTAGCGAGTGGATACGAGCAGTACTTC
TRBV20-1	TRBD2	.	TRBJ2-1	CSAPGSGRDNEQFF	TGCAGTGCTCCCGGAAGCGGGAGAGACAATGAGCAGTTCTTC
TRBV29-1	.	few	TRBJ1-2	CSVEYSGDCTF	TGCAGCGTTGAGTACTCAGGGGATTGCACCTTC
TRBV3-1	.	few	TRBJ2-7	CASSQDVGLNEQYF	TGTGCCAGCAGCCAAGACGTAGGTTTGAACGAGCAGTACTTC
TRBV27	.	.	TRBJ2-5	CASSSWGPQETQYF	TGTGCCAGCAGTTCTTGGGGCCCCCAAGAGACCCAGTACTTC
TRBV4-2	.	few	TRBJ2-1	CASSQDLLRSYNEQFF	TGTGCCAGCAGCCAAGATCTGCTACGCTCCTACAATGAGCAGTTCTTC
TRBV20-1	.	.	TRBJ2-7	CSAPGQQRYEQYF	TGCAGTGCCCCGGGGCAGCAACGCTACGAGCAGTACTTC
TRBV24-1	TRBD1	.	TRBJ2-3	CATSIRGPSTDTQYF	TGTGCCACCAGTATAAGGGGGCCAAGCACAGATACGCAGTATTTT
TRBV7-9	TRBD2	.	TRBJ2-3	CASSSHRGLAGEDTQYF	TGTGCCAGTAGCTCGCACCGGGGACTAGCGGGAGAGGATACGCAGTATTTT
TRBV20-1	TRBD1	.	TRBJ2-5	CSAGPGTGVQETQYF	TGCAGTGCTGGGCCCGGGACAGGGGTACAAGAGACCCAGTACTTC
TRBV27	TRBD1	.	TRBJ2-1	CASSLTPIQQGLGEQFF	TGTGCCAGCAGTTTAACCCCTATACAACAGGGGCTAGGAGAGCAGTTCTTC
TRBV10-3	TRBD1	few	TRBJ2-1	CAISVLGTGDNEQFF	TGTGCCATCAGTGTGCTTGGGACAGGTGACAATGAGCAGTTCTTC
TRBV2	TRBD2	.	TRBJ2-1	CASRGLAGVYNEQFF	TGTGCCAGCAGGGGACTAGCGGGAGTCTACAATGAGCAGTTCTTC
TRBV10-3	.	.	TRBJ2-5	CAISEGFAGWKETQYF	TGTGCCATCAGTGAAGGGTTCGCAGGGTGGAAAGAGACCCAGTACTTC
TRBV12-3/TRBV12-4	.	few	TRBJ1-2	CASSFVEDGYTF	TGTGCCAGCAGTTTTGTAGAGGATGGCTACACCTTC
TRBV6-5	.	.	TRBJ1-2	CASSYSGLGYTF	TGTGCCAGCAGTTACTCGGGCCTTGGCTACACCTTC
TRBV15	.	few	TRBJ2-3	CATSPLGERITDTQYF	TGTGCCACCAGCCCCCTGGGGGAGCGGATTACAGATACGCAGTATTTT
TRBV30	.	.	TRBJ1-4	CAWSISGTREKLFF	TGTGCCTGGAGTATATCTGGGACGCGAGAAAAACTGTTTTTT
TRBV6-2/TRBV6-3	.	few	TRBJ1-2	CASSDRQADGYTF	TGTGCCAGCAGTGACCGACAGGCCGATGGCTACACCTTC
TRBV7-9	.	.	TRBJ2-3	CASSLTDYTQYF	TGTGCCAGCAGCTTAACCGATTATACGCAGTATTTT